This T cell receptor (beta chain) was found in a study of graft-versus-host responses after intestinal transplantation. Unmatched junction bases numbered 5, after V lost 4 bases and J lost 3 bases. The CDR3 sequence is 14 residues long. Germline loops: CDR1 SGHNT, CDR2 YYREEE (reference sequence). Worth noting for this clone: Antigen specificity is unknown.

Sequencing was performed with immunoSEQ multiplex PCR; in TCRdb, only in-frame clones are kept and a portion is missing. The table includes about 90,000 clones, roughly 90% detected once. The sequences come from unstimulated CD8+ T cells sorted from spleen or lymph node cells, collected before intestinal transplant. The receptor comes from a human donor who received an intestinal transplant. The V gene is TRBV5-4, the J gene TRBJ1-1; 8 bases match TRBD1. For the CDR3, the DNA is TGTGCCAGCAGCCAGACAGGGGTGGACACTGAAGCTTTCTTT. Protein: CASSQTGVDTEAFF.